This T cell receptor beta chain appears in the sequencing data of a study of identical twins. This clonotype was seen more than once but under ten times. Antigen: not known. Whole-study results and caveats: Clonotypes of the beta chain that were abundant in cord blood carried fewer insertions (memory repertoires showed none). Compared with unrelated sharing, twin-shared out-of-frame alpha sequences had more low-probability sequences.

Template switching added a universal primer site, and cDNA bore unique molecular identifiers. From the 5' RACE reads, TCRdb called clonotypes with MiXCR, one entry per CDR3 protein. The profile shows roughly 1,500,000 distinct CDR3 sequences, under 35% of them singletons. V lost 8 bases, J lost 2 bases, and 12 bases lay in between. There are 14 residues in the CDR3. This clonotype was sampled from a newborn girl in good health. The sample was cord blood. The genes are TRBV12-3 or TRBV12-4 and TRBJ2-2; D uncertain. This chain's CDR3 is CASQEGYNTGELFF. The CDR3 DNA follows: TGTGCCAGCCAAGAAGGCTATAACACCGGGGAGCTGTTTTTT.